The present TCR beta chain was sequenced within a study of T-cell reconstitution after alpha-beta-depleted transplantation in children. During its preparation, the TCRbeta library received unique molecular identifiers. TCRdb called the PCR reads again in MiXCR, with one record for every CDR3 protein. The sample lists about 400,000 distinct CDR3 sequences, over 20% seen once, with 3.5% to 4% in the top ten. V lost 0 bases, J lost 6 bases, and 10 bases stayed unmatched. Germline V CDR1 and CDR2: MGHRA, YSYEKL. The CDR3 has 18 residues. This specimen was PBMCs from the stem cell graft donor, taken from the stem cell graft. This TCR was sampled from a human donor who donated a stem cell graft to a child with acute myeloid leukemia. V usage is TRBV4-1 and J usage is TRBJ2-1; 11 bases are shared with TRBD2. The CDR3 is CASSQDPFTSGSFNEQFF. In nucleotides, the CDR3 is TGCGCCAGCAGCCAAGATCCATTCACTAGCGGGAGTTTCAATGAGCAGTTCTTC.